This TCR beta chain originates from a study of T cell changes during pregnancy in multiple sclerosis (dated by TCRdb to between 2019 and 2020). A note on the overall study: Changes in the T cell repertoire over the course of pregnancy were examined in this study in women with multiple sclerosis.

Library preparation employed the immunoSEQ multiplex PCR assay. Sourced from immuneACCESS, this table was stored by TCRdb with only in-frame sequences that have V and J called. A share of the clones is absent; for the studies checked, an unresolved V gene accounts for under half, and the remainder has no known explanation. In this sample the table shows about 32,000 clones, roughly 87% of which occur a single time. The top ten clonotypes cover about 0.81% of the sample. The CDR3 starts with the cysteine, ends with the phenylalanine, and has 17 residues. The CDR3 DNA has 51 bases and is translated from base 1. Trimming takes 0 bases from V and 9 bases from J, and the germline ends sit 21 bases apart. From a lookup of the germline V gene, CDR1 and CDR2 are MGHRA and YSYEKL. A word on this clone: There is no known antigen for this receptor. Base qualities are not at hand, and no much larger clone is one base apart.

Material: CD4+ T cells from peripheral blood mononuclear cells, obtained after pregnancy. The receptor's source is a female donor in good health, enrolled as a control in a pregnancy study. The chain was built from TRBV4-1 and TRBJ1-3, and the D gene may be TRBD1, 6 bases matching. This receptor carries the CDR3 CASSQDKRAGQGGTIYF. The sequenced DNA: TGCGCCAGCAGCCAAGATAAGAGGGCAGGCCAAGGGGGCACCATATATTTT.